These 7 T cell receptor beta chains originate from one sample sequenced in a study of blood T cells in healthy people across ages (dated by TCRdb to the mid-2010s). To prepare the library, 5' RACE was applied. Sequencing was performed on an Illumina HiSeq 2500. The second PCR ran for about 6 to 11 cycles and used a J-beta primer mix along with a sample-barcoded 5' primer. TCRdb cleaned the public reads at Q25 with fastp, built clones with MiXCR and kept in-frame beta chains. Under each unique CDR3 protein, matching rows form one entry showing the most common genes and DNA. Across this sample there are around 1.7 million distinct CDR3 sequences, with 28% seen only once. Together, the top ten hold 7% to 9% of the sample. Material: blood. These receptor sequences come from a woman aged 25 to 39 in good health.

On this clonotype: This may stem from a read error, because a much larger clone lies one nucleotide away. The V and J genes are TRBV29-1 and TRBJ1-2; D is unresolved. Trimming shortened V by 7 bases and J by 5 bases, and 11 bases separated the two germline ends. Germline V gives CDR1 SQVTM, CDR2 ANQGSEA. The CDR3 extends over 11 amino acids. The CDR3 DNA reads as TGCAGCGCGGTTTCTAGGTATGGCTACACCTTC. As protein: CSAVSRYGYTF.

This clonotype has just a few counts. The CDR3 spells CASIRVGAFF. Here the CDR3 DNA reads TGTGCCAGCATTAGGGTGGGAGCTTTCTTT. The V gene is TRBV21-1, the J gene TRBJ1-1. TRBV21-1 is a listed pseudogene. CDR3 length equals 10 residues.

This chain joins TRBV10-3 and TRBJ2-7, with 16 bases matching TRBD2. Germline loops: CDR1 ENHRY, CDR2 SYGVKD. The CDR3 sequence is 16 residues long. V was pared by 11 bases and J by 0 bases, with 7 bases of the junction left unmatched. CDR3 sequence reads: CAAGTSGRAFSYEQYF. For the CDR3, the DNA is TGTGCCGCTGGGACTAGCGGGAGGGCCTTCTCCTACGAGCAGTACTTC.

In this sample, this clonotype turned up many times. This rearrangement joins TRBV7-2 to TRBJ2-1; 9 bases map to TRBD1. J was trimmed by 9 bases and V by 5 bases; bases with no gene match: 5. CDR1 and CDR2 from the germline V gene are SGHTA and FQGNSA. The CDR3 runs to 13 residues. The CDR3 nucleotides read TGTGCCAGCAGCATTGGACAGGGGACTGAGCAGTTCTTC. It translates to CASSIGQGTEQFF. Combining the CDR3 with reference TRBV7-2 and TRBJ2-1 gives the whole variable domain GAGVSQSPSNKVTEKGKDVELRCDPISGHTALYWYRQSLGQGLEFLIYFQGNSAPDKSGLPSDRFSAERTGGSVSTLTIQRTQQEDSAVYLCASSIGQGTEQFFGPGTRLTVL.

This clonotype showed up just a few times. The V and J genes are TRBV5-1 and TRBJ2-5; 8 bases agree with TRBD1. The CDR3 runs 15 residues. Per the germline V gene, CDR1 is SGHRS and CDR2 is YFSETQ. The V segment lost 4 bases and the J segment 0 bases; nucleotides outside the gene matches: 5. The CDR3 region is CASSVNRGYQETQYF. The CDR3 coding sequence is TGCGCCAGCAGCGTAAACAGGGGGTACCAAGAGACCCAGTACTTC. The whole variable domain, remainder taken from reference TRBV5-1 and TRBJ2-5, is KAGVTQTPRYLIKTRGQQVTLSCSPISGHRSVSWYQQTPGQGLQFLFEYFSETQRNKGNFPGRFSGRQFSNSRSEMNVSTLELGDSALYLCASSVNRGYQETQYFGPGTRLLVL.

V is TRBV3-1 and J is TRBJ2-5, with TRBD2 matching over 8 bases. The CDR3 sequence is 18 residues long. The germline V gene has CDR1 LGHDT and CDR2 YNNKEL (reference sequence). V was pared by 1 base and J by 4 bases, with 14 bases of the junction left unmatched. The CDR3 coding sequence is TGTGCCAGCAGCCAAGTTACGGGCCGAGCGGGGGCCCGAGAGACCCAGTACTTC. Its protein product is CASSQVTGRAGARETQYF.

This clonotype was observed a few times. CDR3 sequence reads: CSVDRGQGDNEQFF. The CDR3 DNA sequence: TGCAGCGTTGATAGAGGACAGGGGGACAATGAGCAGTTCTTC. The chain recombines TRBV29-1 with TRBJ2-1; 10 bases agree with TRBD1. V trimming: 3 bases; J trimming: 5 bases; junction bases outside the gene matches: 4. Germline CDR1 reads SQVTM; CDR2 reads ANQGSEA. The CDR3 consists of 14 residues.